These 14 T cell receptor beta chains originate from one sample sequenced in a study of response to subunit inactivated influenza vaccine. TCRdb reprocessed the RT-PCR reads via MiXCR and lists one record per CDR3 protein. Of roughly 650,000 distinct CDR3 sequences in the sample, 12% to 15% are singletons; the top ten hold 7.5% to 8%. The sequencing used PBMCs from blood, collected less than 15 days before vaccination. The receptors shown here come from a man between 45 and 60 years old who received an inactivated influenza vaccine.

This clonotype was observed a few times. The chain carries TRBV7-2 and TRBJ2-5; D uncertain. Germline V gene data show CDR1 as SGHTA and CDR2 as FQGNSA. Trimming left V 3 bases short and J 5 bases short, with 7 bases between. The length of the CDR3 is 12 residues. CDR3 residues: CASSFVRETQYF. Written as DNA, the CDR3 is TGTGCCAGCAGCTTCGTGCGGGAGACCCAGTACTTC.

This clonotype was seen a handful of times. V and J are TRBV10-3 and TRBJ2-7, with TRBD1 matching 7 bases. The germline V gene encodes CDR1 ENHRY and CDR2 SYGVKD. V lost 4 bases and J lost 2; bases outside the gene matches: 5. The CDR3 is made up of 14 amino acids. The CDR3 DNA reads as TGTGCCATCAGTGCGACAGGGCCCGCCTACGAGCAGTACTTC. Protein: CAISATGPAYEQYF.

J is TRBJ1-2 and V is TRBV7-2, with TRBD1 matching over 7 bases. Germline V gene lookup returns CDR1 SGHTA and CDR2 FQGNSA. The CDR3 loop spans 15 amino acids. With V trimmed by 1 base and J by 4 bases, 6 bases remained unmatched. The CDR3 spells CASSLEGALGYGYTF. CDR3 nucleotide sequence: TGTGCCAGCAGCTTAGAGGGGGCGCTGGGCTATGGCTACACCTTC. The full variable domain, rest sourced from reference TRBV7-2 and TRBJ1-2, is GAGVSQSPSNKVTEKGKDVELRCDPISGHTALYWYRQSLGQGLEFLIYFQGNSAPDKSGLPSDRFSAERTGGSVSTLTIQRTQQEDSAVYLCASSLEGALGYGYTFGSGTRLTVV.

The chain recombines TRBV5-1 with TRBJ2-5, with TRBD2 matching over 13 bases. Looked up from germline, CDR1 is SGHRS and CDR2 is YFSETQ. Trimming at V came to 2 bases and at J to 4 bases, leaving 8 bases not matched to a gene. CDR3 length: 17 residues. In DNA, the CDR3 is TGCGCCAGCAGCTTTGGGACTAGCGGGGACTTGAGAGAGACCCAGTACTTC. Protein product: CASSFGTSGDLRETQYF.

J is TRBJ2-1 and V is TRBV15; 11 nucleotides match TRBD2. CDR3 length: 15 residues. Germline V gene data show CDR1 as LNHNV and CDR2 as YYDKDF (reference sequence). V lost 5 bases and J lost 10; bases outside the gene matches: 10. The CDR3 loop reads CATSSRVAGGVEQFF. The CDR3 DNA is TGTGCCACCAGCTCCCGGGTAGCGGGGGGGGTGGAGCAGTTCTTC.

As for this clonotype: This may stem from a read error, because a much larger clone lies one nucleotide away. V gene TRBV5-6 combines with J gene TRBJ2-5; tentatively, D is TRBD1 (5 bases). The CDR3 sequence is 17 residues long. Trimming stripped 3 bases from V and 5 bases from J, with 23 bases between. CDR1 is SGHDT and CDR2 is YYEEEE in the germline V gene. CDR3 loop: CASSSPREQVMGETQYF. The CDR3 coding sequence is TGTGCCAGCAGCTCACCCAGGGAACAGGTTATGGGGGAGACCCAGTACTTC.

As DNA, the CDR3 is TGCAGTGCGCTACAGGGTCCCTCCTACGAGCAGTACTTC. Protein product: CSALQGPSYEQYF. The gene calls are TRBV20-1 and TRBJ2-7, with a weak D call TRBD1 (6 bases). Germline CDR1 and CDR2: DFQATT and SNEGSKA (reference sequence). Trimming stripped 6 bases from V and 0 bases from J, with 12 bases between. The CDR3 is 13 residues long.

V usage is TRBV12-3 or TRBV12-4 and J usage is TRBJ2-7, with TRBD1 matching 10 bases. CDR3 length: 15 residues. V shed 6 bases and J 3 bases; nucleotides not matched to a gene: 8. The CDR3 sequence: CASSLPGQGIYEQYF. CDR3 sequence (DNA): TGTGCCAGCAGCCTACCGGGACAGGGGATCTACGAGCAGTACTTC.

V is TRBV27 and J is TRBJ2-3; 10 positions agree with TRBD2. V was pared by 8 bases and J by 6 bases, with 14 bases of the junction left unmatched. This CDR3 spans 16 amino acids. The germline V gene has CDR1 MNHEY and CDR2 SMNVEV (reference sequence). CDR3: CASRPAGTSDLDTQYF. The CDR3 DNA follows: TGTGCCAGCCGACCCGCCGGGACTAGCGATTTGGATACGCAGTATTTT.

This clonotype showed up just a few times. This chain links TRBV9 with TRBJ2-7, with D perhaps being TRBD1 or TRBD2 (5 bases each). CDR1 and CDR2 (germline): SGDLS, YYNGEE. V lost 4 bases to trimming and J lost 1 base, with 15 bases between them. The length of the CDR3 is 15 residues. The CDR3 region is CASSPNGAGSYEQYF. The CDR3 region has the DNA TGTGCCAGCAGCCCAAACGGGGCTGGTTCCTACGAGCAGTACTTC.

V is TRBV6-5 and J is TRBJ2-7; TRBD1 aligns across 7 bases. Trimming cost V 6 bases and J 3 bases; bases outside gene matches: 8. Germline V CDR1 and CDR2: MNHEY, SVGAGI. This CDR3 region has 14 residues. As DNA, the CDR3 is TGTGCCAGCAGATATCGGGACAGTGTCTACGAGCAGTACTTC. This encodes CASRYRDSVYEQYF.

This clonotype appeared a few times. The chain carries TRBV3-1 and TRBJ2-5; 8 nucleotides line up with TRBD1. The junction had 6 bases not matched to a gene; V was cut back by 4 bases and J by 2 bases. The CDR3 is 15 residues long. The germline V gene has CDR1 LGHDT and CDR2 YNNKEL (reference sequence). The CDR3 nucleotides are TGTGCCAGCAGCCTTCCCCGGACAGGGCAAGAGACCCAGTACTTC. This gives the protein CASSLPRTGQETQYF.

This sequence joins TRBV6-1 and TRBJ2-4, with D perhaps matching TRBD1 (5 bases). The germline gives CDR1 MNHNS, CDR2 SASEGT. The CDR3 runs 17 residues. Between the trimmed V and J ends, which lost 1 base and 0 bases, there was a span of 13 bases. CDR3 sequence reads: CASSEGVGALAKNIQYF. The CDR3 DNA sequence: TGTGCCAGCAGTGAAGGGGTAGGGGCGCTAGCCAAAAACATTCAGTACTTC.

This clonotype was seen many times. The J gene is TRBJ1-5, the V gene TRBV4-1; D ambiguous. The CDR3 totals 13 residues. With 3 bases removed from V and 5 bases from J, the gap between germline ends came to 8 bases. Germline V gene sequence: CDR1 MGHRA, CDR2 YSYEKL. Here the CDR3 DNA reads TGCGCCAGCAGCCAGGAATCGCATCAGCCCCAGCATTTT. Protein product: CASSQESHQPQHF.